This passage covers 10 T cell receptor beta chains from one sample sequenced in a study of read filtering for tumor transcriptome and immune sequencing. The library was built from roughly 400 ng RNA with molecular barcoded adaptors for alpha/delta and beta/gamma chains. TCRdb processed the reads anew with MiXCR; each CDR3 protein has one entry. This repertoire shows over 35,000 distinct CDR3 sequences, over 9.5% found once; its top ten account for around 30%. Material for sequencing was a population of CD138-negative cells sorted from bone marrow. These receptors were collected from a donor aged 40 or over with multiple myeloma.

This clonotype was picked up many times. The chain couples TRBV29-1 to TRBJ2-1; the match to TRBD2 covers 11 bases. This CDR3 is 16 amino acids long. From germline, CDR1 is SQVTM and CDR2 ANQGSEA. After removal of 7 bases from V and 5 bases from J, the junction contained 13 bases not matched to a gene. The CDR3 reads CSASGTSGPADNEQFF. Here the CDR3 DNA reads TGCAGCGCCTCCGGGACTAGCGGTCCCGCGGACAATGAGCAGTTCTTC.

A few counts support this clonotype. The junction and the germline gene differ at one end; a read error may be behind it. The V call is TRBV25-1, the J call TRBJ2-6; 8 bases match TRBD1. CDR1 and CDR2 from the germline V gene are MGHDK and SYGVNS. The CDR3 runs 19 residues. The CDR3 coding sequence is TGTGTCAGCAGTTCCCTCCCCGGACAGGGAACCCCTGGGGCCAACGTCCTGACTTTC. As protein: CVSSSLPGQGTPGANVLTF.

Of note for this clonotype: A read error is possible here, since a much larger clone lies one base away. This rearrangement joins TRBV3-1 to TRBJ2-5, with TRBD2 matching over 8 bases. The CDR3 has 16 amino acids. Germline assignment: CDR1 LGHDT and CDR2 YNNKEL (reference sequence). CDR3 in DNA: TGTGCCAGCAGCCAAGGACTCGGGGGGGCCTGGGAGATCCAGTACTTC. This gives the protein CASSQGLGGAWEIQYF.

This clonotype was detected many times. The chain is built from TRBV10-3 and TRBJ1-6; a possible D gene is TRBD1 (5 bases). V was pared by 1 base and J by 5 bases, with 9 bases between. This CDR3 region has 15 residues. In germline, CDR1 is ENHRY, CDR2 SYGVKD. In DNA, the CDR3 is TGTGCCATCAGTGAGTTCGGGGGGGATAATTCACCCCTCCACTTT. It is translated as CAISEFGGDNSPLHF.

At least ten counts were recorded for this clonotype. V usage is TRBV7-2 and J usage is TRBJ1-2; D remains ambiguous. Germline V gene lookup returns CDR1 SGHTA and CDR2 FQGNSA. Trimming removed 2 bases from V and 3 bases from J, with 16 bases in between. This CDR3 contains 16 residues. The CDR3 is CASSLNGSPRDYGYTF. The CDR3 DNA reads as TGTGCCAGCAGCTTAAACGGTTCGCCCAGAGACTATGGCTACACCTTC.

This clonotype was detected a few times. This rearrangement joins TRBV19 to TRBJ1-1; D remains unclear. Trimming removed 5 bases at V and 1 base at J, with 14 bases between. The CDR3 is 15 residues long. Germline V gives CDR1 LNHDA, CDR2 SQIVND (reference sequence). The CDR3 reads CASSVDLETNTEAFF. CDR3 bases: TGTGCCAGTAGTGTCGATCTCGAGACGAACACTGAAGCTTTCTTT. Full variable domain (missing parts from reference TRBV19 and TRBJ1-1): DGGITQSPKYLFRKEGQNVTLSCEQNLNHDAMYWYRQDPGQGLRLIYYSQIVNDFQKGDIAEGYSVSREKKESFPLTVTSAQKNPTAFYLCASSVDLETNTEAFFGQGTRLTVV.

The table lists this clonotype with a few counts. A much larger clone differs from this one at a single base, so this may be a read error. The chain couples TRBV12-3 or TRBV12-4 to TRBJ2-7, with D unresolved. The CDR3 is made up of 14 amino acids. V gave up 1 base and J gave up 5 bases, with 12 bases separating them. CDR3 nucleotide sequence: TGTGCCAGCAGTTTAGTTCCAGCGTCCAACGAGCAGTACTTC. Protein product: CASSLVPASNEQYF.

This clonotype was seen more than once but under ten times. The V gene is TRBV25-1, the J gene TRBJ1-3; D is possibly TRBD1 (5 bases). CDR1 and CDR2 (germline): MGHDK, SYGVNS. This CDR3 is 13 amino acids long. V was pared by 4 bases and J by 4 bases, with 8 bases between. CDR3 bases: TGTGCCAGCAGTGGTCCAGGGGGAAACACCATATATTTT. Translated: CASSGPGGNTIYF.

This clonotype was recorded many times. The chain joins TRBV6-1 to TRBJ1-1; the match to TRBD1 covers 9 bases. This CDR3 has 17 residues. Per the germline V gene, CDR1 is MNHNS and CDR2 is SASEGT. The J segment lost 0 bases and the V segment lost 6 bases, leaving 11 bases of the junction unmatched. The CDR3 here is CASRRAGQGLMNTEAFF. The CDR3 DNA sequence: TGTGCCAGCAGGCGGGCGGGACAGGGCCTCATGAACACTGAAGCTTTCTTT.

This clonotype has at least ten counts. The chain is built from TRBV20-1 and TRBJ2-1; 9 bases align to TRBD1. Germline V lookup: CDR1 DFQATT, CDR2 SNEGSKA (reference sequence). This CDR3 has 16 residues. V lost 3 bases to trimming and J lost 0 bases; unmatched junction nucleotides: 6. The CDR3: CSASALTGGSYNEQFF. The CDR3, as DNA: TGCAGTGCTAGCGCACTGACAGGGGGCTCCTACAATGAGCAGTTCTTC.